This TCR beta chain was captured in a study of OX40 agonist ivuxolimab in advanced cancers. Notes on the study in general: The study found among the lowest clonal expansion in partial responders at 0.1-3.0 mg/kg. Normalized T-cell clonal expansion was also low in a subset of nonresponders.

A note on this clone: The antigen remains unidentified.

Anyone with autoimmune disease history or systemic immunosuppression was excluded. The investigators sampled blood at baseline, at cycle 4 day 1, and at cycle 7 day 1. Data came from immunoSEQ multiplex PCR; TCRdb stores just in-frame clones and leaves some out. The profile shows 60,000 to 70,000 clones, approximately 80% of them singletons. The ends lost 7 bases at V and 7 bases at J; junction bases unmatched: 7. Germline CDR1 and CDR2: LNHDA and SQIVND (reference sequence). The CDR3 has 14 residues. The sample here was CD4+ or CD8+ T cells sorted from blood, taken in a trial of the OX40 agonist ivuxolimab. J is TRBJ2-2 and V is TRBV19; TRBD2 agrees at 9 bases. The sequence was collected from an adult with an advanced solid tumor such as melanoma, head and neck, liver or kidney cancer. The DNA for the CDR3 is TGTGCCAGTAAGGGACTAGCTTATGGCGGGGAGCTGTTTTTT. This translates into CASKGLAYGGELFF.